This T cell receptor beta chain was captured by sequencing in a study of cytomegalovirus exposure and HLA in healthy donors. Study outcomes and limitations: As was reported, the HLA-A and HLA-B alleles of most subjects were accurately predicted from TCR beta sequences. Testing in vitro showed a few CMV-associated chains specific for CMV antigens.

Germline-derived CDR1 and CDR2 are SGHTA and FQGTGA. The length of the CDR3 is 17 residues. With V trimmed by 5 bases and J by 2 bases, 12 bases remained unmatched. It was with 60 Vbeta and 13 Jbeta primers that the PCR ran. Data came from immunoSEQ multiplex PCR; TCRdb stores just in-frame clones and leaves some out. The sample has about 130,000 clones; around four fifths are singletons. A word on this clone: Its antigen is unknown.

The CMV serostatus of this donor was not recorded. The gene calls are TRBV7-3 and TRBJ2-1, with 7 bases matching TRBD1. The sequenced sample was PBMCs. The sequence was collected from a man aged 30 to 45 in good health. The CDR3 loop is CASSPRAATGTYNEQFF. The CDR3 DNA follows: TGTGCCAGCAGCCCCCGGGCCGCGACAGGGACCTACAATGAGCAGTTCTTC. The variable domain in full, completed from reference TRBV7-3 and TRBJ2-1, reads GAGVSQTPSNKVTEKGKYVELRCDPISGHTALYWYRQSLGQGPEFLIYFQGTGAADDSGLPNDRFFAVRPEGSVSTLKIQRTERGDSAVYLCASSPRAATGTYNEQFFGPGTRLTVL.